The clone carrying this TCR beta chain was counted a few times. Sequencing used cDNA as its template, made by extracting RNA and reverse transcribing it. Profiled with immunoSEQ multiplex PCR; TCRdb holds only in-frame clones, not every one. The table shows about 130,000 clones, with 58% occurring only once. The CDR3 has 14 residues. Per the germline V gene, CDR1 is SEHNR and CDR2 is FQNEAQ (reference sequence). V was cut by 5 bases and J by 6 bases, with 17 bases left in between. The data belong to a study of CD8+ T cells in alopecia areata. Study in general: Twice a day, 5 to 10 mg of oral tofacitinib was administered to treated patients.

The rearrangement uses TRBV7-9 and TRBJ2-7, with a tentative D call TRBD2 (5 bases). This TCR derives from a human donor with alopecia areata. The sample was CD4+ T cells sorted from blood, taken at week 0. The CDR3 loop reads CASSPGPSRGEQYF. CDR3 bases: TGTGCCAGCAGCCCTGGGCCCAGTCGGGGCGAGCAGTACTTC.